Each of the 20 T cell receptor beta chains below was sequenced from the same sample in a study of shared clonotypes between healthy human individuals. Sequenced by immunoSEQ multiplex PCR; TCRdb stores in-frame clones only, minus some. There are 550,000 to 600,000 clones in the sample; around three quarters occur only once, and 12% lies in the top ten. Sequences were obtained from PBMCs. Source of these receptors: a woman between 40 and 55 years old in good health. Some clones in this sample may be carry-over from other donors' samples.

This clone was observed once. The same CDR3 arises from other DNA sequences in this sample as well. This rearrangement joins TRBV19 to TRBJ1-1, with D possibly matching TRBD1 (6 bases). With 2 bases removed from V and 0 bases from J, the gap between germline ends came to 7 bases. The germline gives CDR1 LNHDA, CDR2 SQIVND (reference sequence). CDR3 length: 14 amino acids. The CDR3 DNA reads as TGTGCCAGTAGTATACAGGGGTTGAACACTGAAGCTTTCTTT. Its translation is CASSIQGLNTEAFF.

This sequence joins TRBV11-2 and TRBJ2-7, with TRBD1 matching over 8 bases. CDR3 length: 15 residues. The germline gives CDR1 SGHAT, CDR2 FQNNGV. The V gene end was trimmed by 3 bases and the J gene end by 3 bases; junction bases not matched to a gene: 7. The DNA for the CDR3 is TGTGCCAGCAGCTTCCGGGACAGGTTGTACTACGAGCAGTACTTC. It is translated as CASSFRDRLYYEQYF.

The CDR3, as DNA: TGTGCCAGTAGTATGGGGGGAGGGGTCTACAATGAGCAGTTCTTC. Translation: CASSMGGGVYNEQFF. The chain recombines TRBV19 with TRBJ2-1; TRBD2 aligns across 7 bases. Trimming removed 3 bases from V and 3 bases from J; junction bases left unmatched: 5. The germline V gene encodes CDR1 LNHDA and CDR2 SQIVND (reference sequence). The CDR3 extends over 15 amino acids. The complete variable domain, with remaining parts taken from reference TRBV19 and TRBJ2-1, reads DGGITQSPKYLFRKEGQNVTLSCEQNLNHDAMYWYRQDPGQGLRLIYYSQIVNDFQKGDIAEGYSVSREKKESFPLTVTSAQKNPTAFYLCASSMGGGVYNEQFFGPGTRLTVL.

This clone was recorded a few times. CDR3 protein: CASSDGAHRGLCSMNTEAFF. CDR3 DNA: TGCGCCAGCAGTGATGGGGCACACAGGGGGTTATGCTCTATGAACACTGAAGCTTTCTTT. The chain carries TRBV10-1 and TRBJ1-1; TRBD1 matches 8 bases. CDR1 and CDR2 (germline): WNHNN, SYGVQD (reference sequence). The junction had 18 bases not matched to a gene; V was cut back by 3 bases and J by 0 bases. This CDR3 is 20 amino acids long.

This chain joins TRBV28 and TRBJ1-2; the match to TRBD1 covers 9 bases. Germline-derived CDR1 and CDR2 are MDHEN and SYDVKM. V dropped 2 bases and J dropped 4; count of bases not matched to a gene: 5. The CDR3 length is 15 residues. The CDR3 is CASSLQGQGAYGYTF. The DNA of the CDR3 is TGTGCCAGCAGTTTACAGGGACAGGGCGCCTATGGCTACACCTTC.

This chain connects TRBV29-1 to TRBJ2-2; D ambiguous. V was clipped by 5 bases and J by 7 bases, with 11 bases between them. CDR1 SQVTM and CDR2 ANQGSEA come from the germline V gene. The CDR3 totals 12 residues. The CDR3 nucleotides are TGCAGCGTTCTCGGGCCGGGCGGGGAGCTGTTTTTT. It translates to CSVLGPGGELFF.

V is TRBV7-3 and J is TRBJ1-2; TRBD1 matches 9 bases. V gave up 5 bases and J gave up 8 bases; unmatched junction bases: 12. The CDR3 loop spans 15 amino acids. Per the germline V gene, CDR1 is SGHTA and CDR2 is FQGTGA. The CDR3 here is CASSEAPGQGFGYTF. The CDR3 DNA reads TGTGCCAGCAGCGAAGCGCCGGGACAGGGCTTCGGCTACACCTTC.

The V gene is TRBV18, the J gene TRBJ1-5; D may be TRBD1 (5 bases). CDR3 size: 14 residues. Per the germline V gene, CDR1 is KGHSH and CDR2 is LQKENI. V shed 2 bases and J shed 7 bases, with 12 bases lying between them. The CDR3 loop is CASSPGAGTQPQHF. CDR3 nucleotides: TGTGCCAGCTCACCAGGGGCAGGGACCCAGCCCCAGCATTTT.

Written as DNA, the CDR3 is TGTGCCAGCAGCCAACAGGGGACGTTGGCCTCCGGGGAGCTGTTTTTT. It encodes CASSQQGTLASGELFF. V usage is TRBV7-3 and J usage is TRBJ2-2; 7 bases fit TRBD1. J lost 6 bases, V lost 5 bases, and 12 bases had no gene match. CDR3 length: 16 residues. CDR1 SGHTA and CDR2 FQGTGA come from the germline V gene.

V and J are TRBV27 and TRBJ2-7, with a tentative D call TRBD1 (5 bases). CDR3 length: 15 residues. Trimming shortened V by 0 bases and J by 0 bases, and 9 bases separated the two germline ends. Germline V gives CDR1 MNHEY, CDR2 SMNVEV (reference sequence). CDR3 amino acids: CASSLSGLTSYEQYF. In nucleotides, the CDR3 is TGTGCCAGCAGTTTATCGGGGCTGACCTCCTACGAGCAGTACTTC.

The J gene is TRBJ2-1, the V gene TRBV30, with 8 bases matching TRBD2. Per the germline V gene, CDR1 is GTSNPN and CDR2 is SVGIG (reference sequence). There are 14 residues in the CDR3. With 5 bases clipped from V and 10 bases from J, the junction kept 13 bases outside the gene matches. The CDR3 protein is CAWGRGTRFGEQFF. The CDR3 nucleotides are TGTGCCTGGGGGCGGGGGACTAGATTCGGCGAGCAGTTCTTC.

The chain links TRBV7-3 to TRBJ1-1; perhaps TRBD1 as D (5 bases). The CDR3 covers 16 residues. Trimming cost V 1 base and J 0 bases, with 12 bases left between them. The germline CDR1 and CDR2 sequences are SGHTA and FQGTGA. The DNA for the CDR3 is TGTGCCAGCAGCTTAAATCCCCCGGGGGTGAACACTGAAGCTTTCTTT. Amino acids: CASSLNPPGVNTEAFF.

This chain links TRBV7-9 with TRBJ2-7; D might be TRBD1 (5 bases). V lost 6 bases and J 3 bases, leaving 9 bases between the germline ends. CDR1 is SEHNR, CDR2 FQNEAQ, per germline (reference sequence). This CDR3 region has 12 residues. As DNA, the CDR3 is TGTGCCAGCAGATCTCAGGGCTACGAGCAGTACTTC. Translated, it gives CASRSQGYEQYF.

CDR3 residues: CASSLTGLGLNEQFF. The CDR3 nucleotides read TGTGCCAGCAGCTTAACGGGGCTAGGACTCAATGAGCAGTTCTTC. V is TRBV5-4 and J is TRBJ2-1; D may correspond to TRBD1 or TRBD2 (5 bases each). CDR1 is SGHNT and CDR2 is YYREEE in the germline V gene (reference sequence). V was trimmed by 2 bases and J by 6 bases, leaving 15 bases between them. The CDR3 has 15 amino acids.

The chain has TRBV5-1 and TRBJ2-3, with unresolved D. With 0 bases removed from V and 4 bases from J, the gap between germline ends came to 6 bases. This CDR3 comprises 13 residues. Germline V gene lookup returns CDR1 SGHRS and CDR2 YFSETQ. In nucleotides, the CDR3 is TGCGCCAGCAGCTTGGACCGGGCAGATACGCAGTATTTT. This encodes CASSLDRADTQYF.

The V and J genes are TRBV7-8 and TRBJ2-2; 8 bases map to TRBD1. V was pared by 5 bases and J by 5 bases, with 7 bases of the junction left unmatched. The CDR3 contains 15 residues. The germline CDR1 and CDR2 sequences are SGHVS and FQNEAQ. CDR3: CASSPRTGNTGELFF. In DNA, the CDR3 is TGTGCCAGCAGCCCCCGGACAGGGAATACCGGGGAGCTGTTTTTT.

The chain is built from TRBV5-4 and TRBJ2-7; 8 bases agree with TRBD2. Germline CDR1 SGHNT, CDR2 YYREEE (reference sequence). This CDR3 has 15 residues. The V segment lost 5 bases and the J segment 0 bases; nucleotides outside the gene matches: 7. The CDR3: CASRYERGSSYEQYF. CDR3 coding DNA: TGTGCCAGCAGGTATGAGCGGGGGAGCTCCTACGAGCAGTACTTC.

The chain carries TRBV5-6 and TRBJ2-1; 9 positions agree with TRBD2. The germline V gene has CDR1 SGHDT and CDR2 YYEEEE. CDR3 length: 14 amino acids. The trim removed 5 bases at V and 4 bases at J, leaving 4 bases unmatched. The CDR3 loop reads CASRFSGGYNEQFF. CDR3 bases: TGTGCCAGCAGGTTTAGCGGGGGTTACAATGAGCAGTTCTTC. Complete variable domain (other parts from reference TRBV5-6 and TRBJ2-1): DAGVTQSPTHLIKTRGQQVTLRCSPKSGHDTVSWYQQALGQGPQFIFQYYEEEERQRGNFPDRFSGHQFPNYSSELNVNALLLGDSALYLCASRFSGGYNEQFFGPGTRLTVL.

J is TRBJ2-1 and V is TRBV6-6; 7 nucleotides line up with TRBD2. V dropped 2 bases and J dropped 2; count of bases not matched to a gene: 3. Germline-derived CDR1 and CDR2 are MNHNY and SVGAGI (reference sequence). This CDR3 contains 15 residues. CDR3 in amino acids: CASSYPGLPYNEQFF. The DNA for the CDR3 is TGTGCCAGCAGTTACCCGGGACTACCCTACAATGAGCAGTTCTTC.

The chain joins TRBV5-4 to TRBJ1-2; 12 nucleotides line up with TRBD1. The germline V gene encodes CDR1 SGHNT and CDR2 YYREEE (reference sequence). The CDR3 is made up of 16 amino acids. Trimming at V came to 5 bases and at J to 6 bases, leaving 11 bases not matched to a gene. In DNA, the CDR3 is TGTGCCAGCAGAAGAGGGACAGGGGGCCTACAGGATGGCTACACCTTC. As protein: CASRRGTGGLQDGYTF. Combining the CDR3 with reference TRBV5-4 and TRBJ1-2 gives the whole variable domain ETGVTQSPTHLIKTRGQQVTLRCSSQSGHNTVSWYQQALGQGPQFIFQYYREEENGRGNFPPRFSGLQFPNYSSELNVNALELDDSALYLCASRRGTGGLQDGYTFGSGTRLTVV.